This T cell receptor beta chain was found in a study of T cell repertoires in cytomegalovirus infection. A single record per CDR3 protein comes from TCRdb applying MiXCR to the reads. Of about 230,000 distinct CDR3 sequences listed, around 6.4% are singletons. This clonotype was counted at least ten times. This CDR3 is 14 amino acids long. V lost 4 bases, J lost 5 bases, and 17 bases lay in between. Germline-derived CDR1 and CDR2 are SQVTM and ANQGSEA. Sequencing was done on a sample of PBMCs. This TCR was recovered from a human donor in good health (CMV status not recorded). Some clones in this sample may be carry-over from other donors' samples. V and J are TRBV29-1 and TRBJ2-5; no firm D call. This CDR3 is CSVVYYRVGETQYF. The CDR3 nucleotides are TGCAGCGTTGTTTATTATCGGGTTGGGGAGACCCAGTACTTC.